This T cell receptor beta chain was profiled in a study of cytotoxic CD8 clonotypes in ibrutinib-treated CLL. Study context: Response samples were taken after a median of around twelve months on treatment, range 6 to 36.

There are a few counts of this clone. Its specificity is not known. Germline V gives CDR1 WNHNN, CDR2 SYGVQD (reference sequence). CDR3 size: 14 residues. The ends lost 4 bases at V and 4 bases at J; junction bases unmatched: 4. Study-level findings and limits: Sustained-remission and progressing patients' sampling times differed. Clonality (at baseline) was higher than in age-matched healthy donors and tracked circulating CD8+ T-cell counts. Clonality rose at ibrutinib response and fell back toward baseline at progression.

Produced via immunoSEQ multiplex PCR; TCRdb's table is partial and in-frame only. The sample lists 200,000 to 250,000 clones, 75% to 85% seen once, with about an eighth in the top ten. The input for sequencing was PBMCs, taken after 12 months of ibrutinib treatment. The chain is built from TRBV10-1 and TRBJ2-5; 9 positions agree with TRBD2. The sequence came from a human donor with chronic lymphocytic leukemia. The DNA for the CDR3 is TGCGCCAGCAGTGGGGGAGCGGGAGGAGAGACCCAGTACTTC. Its protein is CASSGGAGGETQYF.